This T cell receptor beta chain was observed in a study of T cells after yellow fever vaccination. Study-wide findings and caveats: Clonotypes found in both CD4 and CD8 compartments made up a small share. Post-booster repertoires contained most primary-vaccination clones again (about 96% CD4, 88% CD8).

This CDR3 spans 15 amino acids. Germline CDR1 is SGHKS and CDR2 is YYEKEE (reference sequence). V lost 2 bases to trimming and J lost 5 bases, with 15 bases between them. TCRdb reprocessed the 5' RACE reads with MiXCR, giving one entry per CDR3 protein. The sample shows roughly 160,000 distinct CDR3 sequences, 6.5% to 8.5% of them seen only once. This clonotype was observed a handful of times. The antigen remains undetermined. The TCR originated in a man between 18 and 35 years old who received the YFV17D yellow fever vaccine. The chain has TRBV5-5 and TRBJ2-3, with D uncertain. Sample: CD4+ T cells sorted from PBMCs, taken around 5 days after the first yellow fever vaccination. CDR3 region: CASSFDSLLEDTQYF. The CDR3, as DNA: TGTGCCAGCAGCTTCGACTCCCTTTTGGAAGATACGCAGTATTTT. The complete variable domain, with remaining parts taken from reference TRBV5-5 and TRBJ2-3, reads DAGVTQSPTHLIKTRGQQVTLRCSPISGHKSVSWYQQVLGQGPQFIFQYYEKEERGRGNFPDRFSARQFPNYSSELNVNALLLGDSALYLCASSFDSLLEDTQYFGPGTRLTVL.